Reported below is one T cell receptor (beta chain). This clonotype has at least ten counts. The clone's antigen remains unknown. No clone much larger than this one lies a single base away; base qualities are absent. Ends trimmed: V by 0 bases, J by 4 bases; bases unmatched to a gene: 7. Spanning cysteine to phenylalanine, the CDR3 consists of 17 amino acids. Of the read, only the CDR3 DNA is kept; its 51 bases are in frame from base 1. CDR1 and CDR2, per the germline V gene (reference sequence), are LNHNV and YYDKDF. The data belong to a study of CD8+CD57+ T cells in acquired aplastic anemia (dated by TCRdb to the late 2010s). With respect to the entire study: Extracted DNA from sorted CD4+ and CD8+ cells averaged approximately 3 ug, ranging from roughly 0.17 to 27.4 ug. An average of around 10 million reads for CD4+ cells and 11 million or so reads for CD8+ cells was obtained from healthy donor samples.

In this study, sorted CD4+ and CD8+ T cells from the blood of healthy subjects and of severe aplastic anemia patients had their TCR repertoires deep-sequenced. Ficoll-Paque density gradient centrifugation was used to isolate peripheral blood mononuclear cells. CD4+ and CD8+ T cells were sorted by FACS or magnetic beads before DNA extraction. The paper's findings and limits, for the study overall: Roughly 29 CD8+ CDR3 sequences were shared between patients and controls but appeared highly expressed in patients and within their immunodominant clones. Between patients and healthy controls, no significant difference in CD8+ Simpson's diversity was found (P=0.060).

Profiling of TCR beta VDJ combinations and CDR3 sequences used genomic DNA as the template. TCR repertoire sequencing was run on an Illumina HiSeq 2000. The authors' analysis ran thus. Repertoires were assessed using TRBV/TRBJ rearrangement plots, CDR3 size and DJ length profiles, and Simpson's diversity index. The most abundant DNA sequence in the deep sequencing data was taken as the immunodominant clone. CDR3 amino acid sequences were checked for sharing across subjects and were also compared against the VDJdb database and published repertoires. TCRdb's own reprocessing of the public reads used fastp at Q25 and MiXCR and kept productive beta chains. Each entry merges the rows of one CDR3 protein and shows their most common DNA and genes. For this entry, the V and J calls and clone size follow TCRdb and not the study's own pipeline. The sample table lists about 210,000 distinct CDR3 sequences, roughly 35% of them with a count of one. Jointly, the top ten make up roughly 1.1% of the sample.

The rearrangement joined TRBV15 to TRBJ2-5, and 11 bases in between align with TRBD2. Sequenced input: sorted CD4+, CD8+, or CD8+CD57+ T cells (not recorded which) from PBMCs. This TCR came from a human donor in good health, serving as a control. The CDR3 sequence is CATSRELSGGARETQYF. The DNA reads TGTGCCACCAGCAGAGAGCTTAGCGGGGGGGCACGAGAGACCCAGTACTTC.